This is a list of T cell receptor beta chains from one sample in a study of neurological immune-mediated disorders. Each CDR3 protein is one row after TCRdb ran MiXCR on the 5' RACE reads. This table has some 50,000 distinct CDR3 sequences, about 2% appearing once. Material for sequencing was PBMCs. Source of these receptors: a woman between 40 and 55 years old with multiple sclerosis. The CDR3 runs from the conserved cysteine through the conserved F or W. D genes are given only for firm matches. Some rows have no size entry. The others give once, few or many, or a class for an expanded clone.

v_gene: TRBV5-1
d_gene: NA
abundance: many
j_gene: TRBJ2-7
CDR3nt: TGCGCCAGCAGCTTGTTCTCAGGGAGCTCCTACGAGCAGTACTTC
CDR3aa: CASSLFSGSSYEQYF

v_gene: TRBV9
d_gene: NA
abundance: NA
j_gene: TRBJ2-5
CDR3nt: TGTGCCAGCAGCTCCGGCCAAGAGACCCAGTACTTC
CDR3aa: CASSSGQETQYF

v_gene: TRBV5-1
d_gene: NA
abundance: many
j_gene: TRBJ2-1
CDR3nt: TGCGCCAGCAGCTTGGGTGGCGATTCCAATGAGCAGTTCTTC
CDR3aa: CASSLGGDSNEQFF

v_gene: TRBV24-1
d_gene: NA
abundance: many
j_gene: TRBJ2-2
CDR3nt: TGTGCCACCAGTGGACCGATGAACACCGGGGAGCTGTTTTTT
CDR3aa: CATSGPMNTGELFF

v_gene: TRBV20-1
d_gene: NA
abundance: many
j_gene: TRBJ1-3
CDR3nt: TGCAGTGCTAGAGATAGTGCCTCTGGAAACACCATATATTTT
CDR3aa: CSARDSASGNTIYF

v_gene: TRBV20-1
d_gene: TRBD1
abundance: many
j_gene: TRBJ2-7
CDR3nt: TGCAGTGCTAGAGATGTCGACAGGGGAAGATACGAGCAGTACTTC
CDR3aa: CSARDVDRGRYEQYF

v_gene: TRBV5-4
d_gene: NA
abundance: NA
j_gene: TRBJ2-7
CDR3nt: TGTGCCAGCAGCTTGGCCGCGTCGGTCAGATCCTACGAGCAGTACTTC
CDR3aa: CASSLAASVRSYEQYF

v_gene: TRBV20-1
d_gene: NA
abundance: many
j_gene: TRBJ1-3
CDR3nt: TGCAGTGCTAGAAGGCCGCTGAGCTCTGGAAACACCATATATTTT
CDR3aa: CSARRPLSSGNTIYF

v_gene: TRBV5-1
d_gene: NA
abundance: many
j_gene: TRBJ2-2
CDR3nt: TGCGCCAGCAGGGTCCGGGTGAACACCGGGGAGCTGTTTTTT
CDR3aa: CASRVRVNTGELFF

v_gene: TRBV12-3/TRBV12-4
d_gene: TRBD2
abundance: many
j_gene: TRBJ2-1
CDR3nt: TGTGCCAGCAGTTTCCCGGGTAGCGGGGGGATGAATGAGCAGTTCTTC
CDR3aa: CASSFPGSGGMNEQFF

v_gene: TRBV2
d_gene: NA
abundance: NA
j_gene: TRBJ1-5
CDR3nt: TGTGCCAGCACCCCAGGGGAGGGCCAGCCCCAGCATTTT
CDR3aa: CASTPGEGQPQHF

v_gene: TRBV18
d_gene: NA
abundance: many
j_gene: TRBJ1-1
CDR3nt: TGTGCCAGCTCCCTCGTTAGCGGGGACACTGAAGCTTTCTTT
CDR3aa: CASSLVSGDTEAFF

v_gene: TRBV6-6
d_gene: TRBD2
abundance: many
j_gene: TRBJ2-7
CDR3nt: TGTGCCAGCAGTGGGGCGGGGGGCTCCTACGAGCAGTACTTC
CDR3aa: CASSGAGGSYEQYF

v_gene: TRBV24-1
d_gene: TRBD1
abundance: NA
j_gene: TRBJ1-5
CDR3nt: TGTGCCACCAGCCCTGGGACAGGGGGCGATAAGACCCAGAATTTT
CDR3aa: CATSPGTGGDKTQNF

v_gene: TRBV12-3/TRBV12-4
d_gene: NA
abundance: many
j_gene: TRBJ2-2
CDR3nt: TGTGCCAGCAGTCCCCCCCCCGGGGAGCTGTTTTTT
CDR3aa: CASSPPPGELFF

v_gene: TRBV7-9
d_gene: NA
abundance: many
j_gene: TRBJ1-1
CDR3nt: TGTGCCAGCAGCTATTATTTGAACACTGAAGCTTTCTTT
CDR3aa: CASSYYLNTEAFF

v_gene: TRBV15
d_gene: TRBD2
abundance: many
j_gene: TRBJ2-3
CDR3nt: TGTGCCACCAGCAGAGGCAGACTAGCGGGGAGCACAGATACGCAGTATTTT
CDR3aa: CATSRGRLAGSTDTQYF

v_gene: TRBV20-1
d_gene: NA
abundance: many
j_gene: TRBJ2-3
CDR3nt: TGCAGTGCTAGTTATGTGACTAGAGGGGGGATGCAGTATTTT
CDR3aa: CSASYVTRGGMQYF

v_gene: TRBV20-1
d_gene: TRBD1
abundance: many
j_gene: TRBJ1-1
CDR3nt: TGCAGTGCCCCGGACAGGGGGACTGAAGCTTTCTTT
CDR3aa: CSAPDRGTEAFF

v_gene: TRBV20-1
d_gene: NA
abundance: many
j_gene: TRBJ1-5
CDR3nt: TGCAGTGCCATTCAGGGGACTCAGCCCCAGCATTTT
CDR3aa: CSAIQGTQPQHF

v_gene: TRBV7-9
d_gene: NA
abundance: many
j_gene: TRBJ2-7
CDR3nt: TGTGCCAGCAGCCTTACACAGAACTACGAGCAGTACTTC
CDR3aa: CASSLTQNYEQYF

v_gene: TRBV5-1
d_gene: TRBD1
abundance: many
j_gene: TRBJ1-4
CDR3nt: TGCGCCAGCAGCGTGGGACAGGTCGGGAGTGAAAAACTGTTTTTT
CDR3aa: CASSVGQVGSEKLFF